The 32 T cell receptor beta chains in this list originate from one sample, sequenced in a study of response to subunit inactivated influenza vaccine. TCRdb passed the RT-PCR reads through MiXCR, listing each CDR3 protein once. Among more than 200,000 distinct CDR3 sequences listed, approximately 12% were seen once. The sequencing used non-naive T cells sorted from PBMCs, collected less than 15 days before vaccination. These receptors were collected from a man aged 45 to 65 who received an inactivated influenza vaccine.

This clonotype was detected only a few times. This chain joins TRBV10-3 and TRBJ1-2, with TRBD1 identical over 7 bases. CDR3 size: 15 residues. Germline loops: CDR1 ENHRY, CDR2 SYGVKD. V lost 4 bases, J lost 2 bases, and 7 bases stayed unmatched. The CDR3 is CAISGGPQGNYGYTF. The CDR3 DNA reads as TGTGCCATCAGTGGGGGTCCACAGGGGAACTATGGCTACACCTTC.

This clonotype has just a few counts. The V call is TRBV20-1, the J call TRBJ1-5; 7 nucleotides line up with TRBD1. V lost 4 bases and J lost 3; bases outside the gene matches: 6. The CDR3 spans 14 residues. Germline loops: CDR1 DFQATT, CDR2 SNEGSKA (reference sequence). CDR3 amino acids: CSAKFGTANQPQHF. CDR3 DNA: TGCAGTGCTAAATTCGGGACAGCCAATCAGCCCCAGCATTTT.

This chain joins TRBV10-3 and TRBJ2-7; a possible D gene is TRBD2 (6 bases). Germline V lookup: CDR1 ENHRY, CDR2 SYGVKD. The CDR3 sequence is 15 residues long. V was pared by 7 bases and J by 0 bases, with 16 bases between. The CDR3 DNA reads as TGTGCCATCAACCAACCGGGACTGCCCTCCTACGAGCAGTACTTC. Translation: CAINQPGLPSYEQYF.

There are many counts of this clonotype. This chain links TRBV28 with TRBJ2-7; TRBD1 matches at 9 bases. Germline V gene sequence: CDR1 MDHEN, CDR2 SYDVKM. This CDR3 has 15 residues. After removal of 4 bases from V and 1 base from J, the junction contained 5 bases not matched to a gene. The CDR3 loop reads CASSSTGTGSYEQYF. The CDR3 DNA reads as TGTGCCAGCAGTTCCACCGGGACAGGGTCCTACGAGCAGTACTTC.

This clonotype was picked up many times. CDR3 loop: CSARDRLSGASYEQYF. DNA of the CDR3: TGCAGTGCTAGAGATCGGCTTAGCGGGGCCTCCTACGAGCAGTACTTC. The V and J genes are TRBV20-1 and TRBJ2-7, with 8 nucleotides matching TRBD2. This CDR3 is 16 amino acids long. Trimming took 0 bases from V and 0 from J; bases not matched to a gene: 7. CDR1 and CDR2 (germline): DFQATT, SNEGSKA (reference sequence).

This clonotype was seen ten or more times. The V and J genes are TRBV29-1 and TRBJ2-3; D is possibly TRBD2 (5 bases). Germline assignment: CDR1 SQVTM and CDR2 ANQGSEA. This CDR3 region has 14 residues. The ends were cut back, 4 bases at V and 0 bases at J, with 11 bases in the middle. As DNA, the CDR3 is TGCAGCGTTGCGTCGGGGATAAGCACAGATACGCAGTATTTT. It specifies CSVASGISTDTQYF.

Worth noting for this clonotype: This sequence may be a read error, since a much larger clone differs from it by one base. The chain carries TRBV5-1 and TRBJ1-1; D uncertain. The CDR3 contains 13 residues. Trimming removed 2 bases at V and 3 bases at J, with 8 bases between. Germline lookup yields CDR1 SGHRS and CDR2 YFSETQ. The CDR3 spells CASSFSGDTEAFF. The CDR3 nucleotides are TGCGCCAGCAGCTTCTCCGGGGACACTGAAGCTTTCTTT.

The genes are TRBV5-1 and TRBJ1-1; D gene ambiguous. Looked up from germline, CDR1 is SGHRS and CDR2 is YFSETQ. This CDR3 has 15 amino acids. Trimming took off 0 bases at V and 3 bases at J, with 12 bases between the two ends. Written as DNA, the CDR3 is TGCGCCAGCAGCTTGGCGGGAGGGCAGCACACTGAAGCTTTCTTT. Residues: CASSLAGGQHTEAFF.

This clonotype was seen only a few times. The chain links TRBV5-6 to TRBJ2-3; D not resolved. V shed 1 base and J shed 8 bases, with 14 bases lying between them. CDR3 length: 14 residues. In germline, CDR1 is SGHDT, CDR2 YYEEEE. For the CDR3, the DNA is TGTGCCAGCAGCTTGTCTAGAGGAGACCTTACGCAGTATTTT. It encodes CASSLSRGDLTQYF.

The chain employs TRBV5-1 and TRBJ2-7, with D tentatively TRBD1 (7 bases). The CDR3 is made up of 13 amino acids. V dropped 4 bases and J dropped 4 bases, with 12 bases sitting between them. CDR1 is SGHRS and CDR2 is YFSETQ in the germline V gene. Here the CDR3 DNA reads TGCGCCAGCAGCGGGCAGGGGGGATACGAGCAGTACTTC. Its translation: CASSGQGGYEQYF.

This clonotype has a handful of counts. CDR3 nucleotides: TGCAGCGTTGAAGCGGGGGGACAGTTCTCTGGCTACACCTTC. Translation: CSVEAGGQFSGYTF. V is TRBV29-1 and J is TRBJ1-2; TRBD1 aligns across 7 bases. V was pared by 1 base and J by 7 bases, with 9 bases of the junction left unmatched. This CDR3 spans 14 amino acids. Germline lookup yields CDR1 SQVTM and CDR2 ANQGSEA.

This clonotype was counted only a few times. The genes are TRBV20-1 and TRBJ2-5; D is unresolved. From germline, CDR1 is DFQATT and CDR2 SNEGSKA (reference sequence). The CDR3 is 13 amino acids. V lost 2 bases, J lost 5 bases, and 12 bases lay in between. Here the CDR3 DNA reads TGCAGTGCTAGACCCGGTCCAGTGGAGACCCAGTACTTC. This sequence encodes CSARPGPVETQYF.

In regard to this clonotype: The conserved final phenylalanine or tryptophan is absent from the CDR3, which likely points to a read error. The chain couples TRBV5-1 to TRBJ2-2, with TRBD1 identical over 8 bases. J lost 7 bases, V lost 3 bases, and 5 bases had no gene match. Germline-derived CDR1 and CDR2 are SGHRS and YFSETQ. The CDR3 spans 14 residues. CDR3: CASSSRGLSGELFC. The DNA for the CDR3 is TGCGCCAGCAGCTCCAGGGGGCTTAGCGGGGAGCTGTTTTGT.

The chain joins TRBV3-1 to TRBJ2-5; 8 positions agree with TRBD2. Trimming cost V 0 bases and J 5 bases; bases outside gene matches: 11. The germline V gene encodes CDR1 LGHDT and CDR2 YNNKEL (reference sequence). The CDR3 sequence is 17 residues long. CDR3 loop: CASSQDTAGVRSETQYF. CDR3 sequence (DNA): TGTGCCAGCAGCCAAGATACAGCGGGGGTGCGGAGCGAGACCCAGTACTTC.

V is TRBV7-6 and J is TRBJ2-1; a possible D gene is TRBD2 (6 bases). The V gene's germline CDR1 is SGHVS and CDR2 FNYEAQ. The CDR3 loop spans 15 amino acids. V lost 1 base, J lost 0 bases, and 7 bases lay in between. CDR3 DNA: TGTGCCAGCAGCTTAGTGGGGGGCTCCTACAATGAGCAGTTCTTC. It codes for CASSLVGGSYNEQFF.

This clonotype showed up just a few times. This chain uses TRBV6-2 or TRBV6-3 with TRBJ2-1; 7 bases are shared with TRBD2. This CDR3 region has 16 residues. J lost 0 bases, V lost 7 bases, and 9 bases had no gene match. Germline V lookup: CDR1 MNHEY, CDR2 SVGEGT. As DNA, the CDR3 is TGTGCCAGCACCGGGCGGGGGATGAGCTCCTACAATGAGCAGTTCTTC. Protein product: CASTGRGMSSYNEQFF.

Ten or more counts support this clonotype. V gene TRBV29-1 combines with J gene TRBJ2-6, with 8 positions matching TRBD1. The CDR3 contains 15 residues. V was clipped by 6 bases and J by 0 bases; unmatched bases: 4. Germline V lookup: CDR1 SQVTM, CDR2 ANQGSEA. This CDR3 reads CSVGTGHSGANVLTF. CDR3 DNA: TGCAGCGTGGGGACAGGACACTCTGGGGCCAACGTCCTGACTTTC.

The CDR3 is CASSVMGNQETQYF. The DNA of the CDR3 is TGTGCCAGCAGCGTAATGGGCAACCAAGAGACCCAGTACTTC. The chain couples TRBV9 to TRBJ2-5; D unresolved. V was shortened by 1 base and J by 0 bases, with 7 bases between the two germline ends. Germline CDR1 is SGDLS and CDR2 is YYNGEE. CDR3 length equals 14 residues.

This clonotype appeared a few times. The chain uses TRBV27 and TRBJ2-5; D is unclear. V was cut by 7 bases and J by 1 base, with 19 bases left in between. Germline V gives CDR1 MNHEY, CDR2 SMNVEV (reference sequence). The CDR3 sequence is 16 residues long. CDR3 amino acids: CASIFIPDLTQETQYF. CDR3 sequence (DNA): TGTGCCAGCATATTCATCCCAGACCTCACCCAAGAGACCCAGTACTTC.

This sequence joins TRBV7-9 and TRBJ2-5; D unresolved. The CDR3 sequence is 13 residues long. V lost 3 bases and J lost 5, with 10 bases in between. The germline V gene has CDR1 SEHNR and CDR2 FQNEAQ (reference sequence). CDR3 in amino acids: CASSFIPPETQYF. CDR3 nucleotide sequence: TGTGCCAGCAGCTTCATACCGCCGGAGACCCAGTACTTC.

The chain uses TRBV7-9 and TRBJ2-3, with D hard to call. Germline V lookup: CDR1 SEHNR, CDR2 FQNEAQ (reference sequence). The CDR3 sequence is 12 residues long. Trimming pared 7 bases from V and 7 bases from J, leaving 12 bases between. The CDR3 spells CASTRVTNTQYF. CDR3 bases: TGTGCCAGCACCCGTGTCACGAATACGCAGTATTTT.

This clonotype showed up many times. The chain uses TRBV19 and TRBJ2-1; D is possibly TRBD1 (5 bases). The CDR3 totals 15 residues. V gave up 3 bases and J gave up 5 bases, with 14 bases separating them. Germline V lookup: CDR1 LNHDA, CDR2 SQIVND (reference sequence). Written as DNA, the CDR3 is TGTGCCAGTAGTATTCTCCGGACACGGAACAATGAGCAGTTCTTC. Protein: CASSILRTRNNEQFF.

J is TRBJ2-7 and V is TRBV20-1, with D perhaps given as TRBD1 or TRBD2 (5 bases each). CDR1 is DFQATT and CDR2 is SNEGSKA in the germline V gene (reference sequence). V lost 5 bases to trimming and J lost 0 bases, with 8 bases between them. CDR3 length equals 12 residues. This chain's CDR3 is CSARGVSYEQYF. In nucleotides, the CDR3 is TGCAGTGCTCGAGGGGTCTCCTACGAGCAGTACTTC.

This clonotype appeared a few times. The V and J genes are TRBV7-9 and TRBJ1-4; tentatively, D is TRBD1 (5 bases). The length of the CDR3 is 17 residues. The germline V gene has CDR1 SEHNR and CDR2 FQNEAQ (reference sequence). Trimming shortened V by 5 bases and J by 8 bases, and 24 bases separated the two germline ends. Written as DNA, the CDR3 is TGTGCCAGCAGCCCAAAACTCCGACAGACTCAAGGGGAAAAACTGTTTTTT. This gives the protein CASSPKLRQTQGEKLFF.

V is TRBV20-1 and J is TRBJ2-7, with TRBD1 identical over 9 bases. The CDR3 length is 15 residues. V trimming: 5 bases; J trimming: 4 bases; junction bases outside the gene matches: 12. Germline V gives CDR1 DFQATT, CDR2 SNEGSKA (reference sequence). The CDR3, as DNA: TGCAGTGCTCAGCCGATGGGGACAGGGTCATACGAGCAGTACTTC. This translates into CSAQPMGTGSYEQYF.

The chain employs TRBV7-2 and TRBJ2-2, with D possibly matching TRBD2 (7 bases). The CDR3 runs to 17 residues. Trimming took off 0 bases at V and 4 bases at J, with 15 bases between the two ends. In germline, CDR1 is SGHTA, CDR2 FQGNSA. The CDR3 here is CASSLAGGPVFTGELFF. For the CDR3, the DNA is TGTGCCAGCAGCTTAGCGGGGGGGCCGGTGTTCACCGGGGAGCTGTTTTTT.

This clonotype occurred a few times. The chain links TRBV7-2 to TRBJ2-3; D ambiguous. Per the germline V gene, CDR1 is SGHTA and CDR2 is FQGNSA. V lost 3 bases to trimming and J lost 2 bases, with 9 bases between them. This CDR3 contains 14 residues. As DNA, the CDR3 is TGTGCCAGCAGCTTCGGCGGTTACACAGATACGCAGTATTTT. Its translation is CASSFGGYTDTQYF. Combining the CDR3 with reference TRBV7-2 and TRBJ2-3 gives the whole variable domain GAGVSQSPSNKVTEKGKDVELRCDPISGHTALYWYRQSLGQGLEFLIYFQGNSAPDKSGLPSDRFSAERTGGSVSTLTIQRTQQEDSAVYLCASSFGGYTDTQYFGPGTRLTVL.

This clonotype has ten or more counts. The rearrangement links TRBV21-1 to TRBJ1-2; no DNA check was done on the table's D call, TRBD1. TRBV21-1 is described as a pseudogene. The CDR3 sequence is 14 residues long. This chain's CDR3 is CASSNRYRTYGYTF. The CDR3 DNA sequence: TGTGCCAGCAGCAATAGGTACAGGACCTATGGCTACACCTTC.

This clonotype was seen more than once but under ten times. This chain connects TRBV3-1 to TRBJ1-6; D gene uncertain. The CDR3 covers 13 residues. The ends were cut back, 5 bases at V and 10 bases at J, with 12 bases in the middle. The germline V gene has CDR1 LGHDT and CDR2 YNNKEL (reference sequence). CDR3 in DNA: TGTGCCAGCAGCGCCCAGGACGGATCACCCCTCCACTTT. This gives the protein CASSAQDGSPLHF.

This clonotype was seen more than once but under ten times. The chain is built from TRBV7-3 and TRBJ2-3, with D perhaps matching TRBD1 (5 bases). This CDR3 contains 13 residues. Per the germline V gene, CDR1 is SGHTA and CDR2 is FQGTGA. V was clipped by 4 bases and J by 1 base, with 6 bases between them. The CDR3 loop reads CASSSTGTDTQYF. The CDR3 DNA follows: TGTGCCAGCAGCTCGACAGGCACAGATACGCAGTATTTT.

The sample holds many counts of this clonotype. V gene TRBV7-2 combines with J gene TRBJ2-3; D not certain. Germline CDR1 is SGHTA and CDR2 is FQGNSA. Trimming took 1 base from V and 5 from J, leaving 19 bases between them. CDR3 length: 17 amino acids. In nucleotides, the CDR3 is TGTGCCAGCAGCTTAGGGTCAGTGTATAGTTTAGGAGATACGCAGTATTTT. Protein sequence: CASSLGSVYSLGDTQYF.

The chain links TRBV4-3 to TRBJ2-7; D uncertain. V lost 0 bases, J lost 3 bases, and 12 bases lay in between. The CDR3 is 15 amino acids. Per germline, CDR1 LGHNA and CDR2 YSLEER. The DNA of the CDR3 is TGCGCCAGCAGCCAAGATCTGGCCAGACACTACGAGCAGTACTTC. This sequence encodes CASSQDLARHYEQYF.